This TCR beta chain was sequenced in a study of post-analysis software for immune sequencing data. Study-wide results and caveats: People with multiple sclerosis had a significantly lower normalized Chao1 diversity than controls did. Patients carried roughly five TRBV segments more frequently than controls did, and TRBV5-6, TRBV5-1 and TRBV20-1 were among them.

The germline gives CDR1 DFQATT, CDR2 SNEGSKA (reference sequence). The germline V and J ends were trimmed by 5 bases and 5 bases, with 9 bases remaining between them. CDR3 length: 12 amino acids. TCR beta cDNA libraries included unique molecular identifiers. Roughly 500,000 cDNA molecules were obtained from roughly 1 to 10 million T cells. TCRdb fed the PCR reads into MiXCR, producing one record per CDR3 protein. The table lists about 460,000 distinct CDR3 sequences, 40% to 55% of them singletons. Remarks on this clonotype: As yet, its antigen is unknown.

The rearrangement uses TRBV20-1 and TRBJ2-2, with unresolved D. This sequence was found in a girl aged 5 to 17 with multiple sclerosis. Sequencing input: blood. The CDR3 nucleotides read TGCAGTGCTCCCACGGTAACCGGGGAGCTGTTTTTT. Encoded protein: CSAPTVTGELFF.